This entry concerns a single T cell receptor beta chain. Its target is unknown. The study ran its PCR with 60 Vbeta and 13 Jbeta primers. The table came from immunoSEQ multiplex PCR; TCRdb's copy has only in-frame clones and leaves some out. There are 100,000 to 150,000 clones in the sample; around 82% occur only once, and approximately 11% lies in the top ten. The data were obtained in a study of cytomegalovirus exposure and HLA in healthy donors. Study as a whole: Inside one of the first data releases sat about 91 million unique TCRs taken from HLA-typed donors. Study-wide findings and caveats: Segments of the TCR beta V type were, in most cases, productive about 90% or about 30% of the time in an earlier analysis. Apart from CMV serostatus, no immune exposure information was available. Among TCR beta chains, those listed as cytomegalovirus-associated numbered roughly 150.

Per germline, CDR1 SGHTA and CDR2 FQGNSA. This CDR3 contains 15 residues. With V trimmed by 1 base and J by 4 bases, 6 bases remained unmatched. The V and J genes are TRBV7-2 and TRBJ2-7; 8 nucleotides agree with TRBD1. The sample was PBMCs. The TCR was taken from a man aged 25 to 45 in good health and CMV-seropositive. In DNA form, the CDR3 reads TGTGCCAGCAGCTTAGAGGCAGGGGGCGCGTACGAGCAGTACTTC. This codes for CASSLEAGGAYEQYF.